A selection of T cell receptor beta chains follows, all from one sample in a study of beta chain features in type 1 diabetes. The protocol was immunoSEQ multiplex PCR, while the TCRdb copy is restricted to in-frame clones and leaves out a portion. The sample yields roughly 350,000 clones, around a tenth seen once. Sequenced sample: central memory CD4+ T cells from blood. These receptors all stem from a man aged 25-45 years with type 1 diabetes. Both conserved end residues are part of each CDR3. The D gene is left open where the match is weak. Clone size, where shown, is once, few, many, or a class for clones that have expanded.

V,D,J,size,CDR3,DNA
TRBV2,TRBD1,TRBJ1-1,few,CASSNSQGYTEAFF,TGTGCCAGCAGCAATTCACAGGGGTACACTGAAGCTTTCTTT
TRBV5-1,-,TRBJ1-3,few,CASSVLSRASGNTIYF,TGCGCCAGCAGCGTTCTTTCTAGGGCATCTGGAAACACCATATATTTT
TRBV28,TRBD1,TRBJ2-7,few,CASSSSSGTGAYEQYF,TGTGCCAGCAGTTCCTCTTCAGGGACAGGGGCGTACGAGCAGTACTTC
TRBV6-1,TRBD2,TRBJ2-4,-,CASSPGLATKNIQYF,TGTGCCAGCAGTCCGGGACTAGCAACCAAAAACATTCAGTACTTC
TRBV18,-,TRBJ2-7,few,CASSPPARRDEQYF,TGTGCCAGCTCACCACCGGCCCGGCGGGACGAGCAGTACTTC
TRBV6-6,TRBD1,TRBJ1-2,few,CASSRGQIYGYTF,TGTGCCAGCAGCAGGGGACAGATCTATGGCTACACCTTC
TRBV4-3,-,TRBJ1-2,-,CASSLQTASNYGYTF,TGCGCCAGCAGCCTCCAGACAGCATCTAACTATGGCTACACCTTC
TRBV18,TRBD1,TRBJ1-2,few,CASSPDRSHYGYTF,TGTGCCAGCTCCCCGGACAGGTCGCATTATGGCTACACCTTC
TRBV7-3,-,TRBJ1-3,-,CASSLETGNTIYF,TGTGCCAGCAGCTTAGAGACAGGAAACACCATATATTTT
TRBV6-5,-,TRBJ2-5,few,CASSFGQGSPQYF,TGTGCCAGTTCTTTCGGGCAGGGCTCACCCCAGTACTTC
TRBV6-5,-,TRBJ2-7,few,CASSAVWDYEQYF,TGTGCCAGCAGTGCCGTTTGGGACTACGAGCAGTACTTC
TRBV2,TRBD2,TRBJ2-1,once,CASRGLAEGEQFF,TGTGCCAGCAGGGGACTAGCGGAAGGTGAGCAGTTCTTC
TRBV7-2,TRBD2,TRBJ2-1,many,CASSPSGPSYNEQFF,TGTGCCAGCAGCCCTAGCGGGCCTTCCTACAATGAGCAGTTCTTC
TRBV20-1,-,TRBJ2-1,-,CSAILYNEQFF,TGCAGTGCTATACTATACAATGAGCAGTTCTTC
TRBV6-5,-,TRBJ1-2,few,CASSYRWDNYGYTF,TGTGCCAGCAGTTACCGTTGGGACAACTATGGCTACACCTTC
TRBV11-2,TRBD2,TRBJ2-2,many,CASSLGSAGGGELFF,TGTGCCAGCAGCTTAGGTTCGGCGGGAGGCGGGGAGCTGTTTTTT
TRBV2,TRBD2,TRBJ2-5,-,CASRRTSEGGETQYF,TGTGCCAGCAGGAGGACTAGCGAAGGGGGAGAGACCCAGTACTTC
TRBV5-1,TRBD2,TRBJ2-2,many,CASSLPGGNTGELFF,TGCGCCAGCAGTTTACCGGGGGGGAACACCGGGGAGCTGTTTTTT
TRBV27,-,TRBJ2-3,-,CASSLLSTDTQYF,TGTGCCAGCAGTTTATTGAGCACAGATACGCAGTATTTT
TRBV19,TRBD1,TRBJ2-2,-,CASRPTGAGGELFF,TGTGCCAGTAGACCGACAGGGGCCGGCGGGGAGCTGTTTTTT
TRBV5-4,-,TRBJ2-3,-,CASSFGAPDTQYF,TGTGCCAGCAGCTTTGGTGCCCCAGATACGCAGTATTTT
TRBV5-1,-,TRBJ2-5,many,CASSPRGAGPETQYF,TGCGCCAGCAGCCCCCGGGGGGCAGGGCCGGAGACCCAGTACTTC
TRBV6-5,-,TRBJ1-3,few,CASSPPRGPGNTIYF,TGTGCCAGCAGTCCCCCGAGGGGCCCTGGAAACACCATATATTTT
TRBV4-3,-,TRBJ2-7,-,CARTGRNEQYF,TGCGCCCGAACGGGTCGTAACGAGCAGTACTTC
TRBV6-5,-,TRBJ2-7,-,CASSYGARQYEQYF,TGTGCCAGCAGTTACGGCGCCAGACAGTACGAGCAGTACTTC
TRBV7-2,-,TRBJ2-7,few,CASSSLSEQYF,TGTGCCAGCAGCTCGTTGTCCGAGCAGTACTTC
TRBV7-9,TRBD1,TRBJ1-5,few,CASSGTGDSNQPQHF,TGTGCCAGCAGCGGGACAGGGGATAGCAATCAGCCCCAGCATTTT
TRBV5-6,-,TRBJ1-4,few,CASSLTRRDPGTNEKLFF,TGTGCCAGCAGCCTGACACGGCGGGATCCGGGGACTAATGAAAAACTGTTTTTT
TRBV5-1,TRBD1,TRBJ2-7,few,CASSSQGVAYEQYF,TGCGCCAGCAGCTCACAGGGGGTAGCCTACGAGCAGTACTTC
TRBV29-1,-,TRBJ2-2,-,CSGLGERNTGELFF,TGCAGCGGGCTGGGGGAGAGGAACACCGGGGAGCTGTTTTTT
TRBV30,TRBD2,TRBJ2-2,-,CAWSGGRSGAGELFF,TGTGCCTGGAGTGGCGGGAGATCGGGAGCCGGGGAGCTGTTTTTT